This entry describes one T cell receptor beta chain. Germline V gene lookup returns CDR1 SGHNT and CDR2 YYREEE (reference sequence). J was trimmed by 2 bases and V by 4 bases; bases with no gene match: 9. This CDR3 is 16 amino acids long. Generated by immunoSEQ multiplex PCR, the TCRdb table keeps only in-frame clones and is missing some. The sample carries 250,000 to 300,000 clones, around 92% recorded once. This entry is derived from a study of blood T cell repertoires in COVID-19. Cohort 3 donors counted as recovered after two negative PCRs, clearance, or resolved symptoms. This sequence was found in a woman in her sixties or seventies who had recovered from COVID-19. V and J are TRBV5-4 and TRBJ2-5; TRBD2 matches 9 bases. Sequenced sample: PBMCs or T cells enriched from blood (not recorded which). The CDR3 spells CASSPGGAGGQETQYF. CDR3 sequence (DNA): TGTGCCAGCAGCCCAGGGGGAGCGGGGGGACAAGAGACCCAGTACTTC.